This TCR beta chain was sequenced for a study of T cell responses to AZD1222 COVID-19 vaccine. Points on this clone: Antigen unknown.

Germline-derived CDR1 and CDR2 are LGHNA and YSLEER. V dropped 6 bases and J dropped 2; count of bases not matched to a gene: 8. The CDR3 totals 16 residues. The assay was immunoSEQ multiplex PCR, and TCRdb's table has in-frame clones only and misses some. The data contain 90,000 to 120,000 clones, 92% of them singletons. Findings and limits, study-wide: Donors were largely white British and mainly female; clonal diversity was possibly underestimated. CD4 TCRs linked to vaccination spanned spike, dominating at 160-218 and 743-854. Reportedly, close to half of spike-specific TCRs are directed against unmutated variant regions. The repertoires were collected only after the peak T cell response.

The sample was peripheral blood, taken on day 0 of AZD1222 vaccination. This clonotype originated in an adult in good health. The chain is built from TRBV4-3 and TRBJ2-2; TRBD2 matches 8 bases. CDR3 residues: CASSRLTSGNTGELFF. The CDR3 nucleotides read TGCGCCAGCAGTCGATTAACTAGCGGAAACACCGGGGAGCTGTTTTTT.